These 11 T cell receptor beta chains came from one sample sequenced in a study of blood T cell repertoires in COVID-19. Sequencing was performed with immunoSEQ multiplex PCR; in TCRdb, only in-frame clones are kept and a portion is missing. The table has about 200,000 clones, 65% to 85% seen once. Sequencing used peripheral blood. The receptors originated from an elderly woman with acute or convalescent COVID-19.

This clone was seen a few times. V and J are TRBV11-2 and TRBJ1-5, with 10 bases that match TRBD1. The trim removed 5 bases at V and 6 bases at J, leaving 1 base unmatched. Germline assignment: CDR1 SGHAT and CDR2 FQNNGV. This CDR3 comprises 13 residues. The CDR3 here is CASSRDRGQPQHF. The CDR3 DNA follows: TGTGCCAGCAGCCGGGACAGGGGTCAGCCCCAGCATTTT.

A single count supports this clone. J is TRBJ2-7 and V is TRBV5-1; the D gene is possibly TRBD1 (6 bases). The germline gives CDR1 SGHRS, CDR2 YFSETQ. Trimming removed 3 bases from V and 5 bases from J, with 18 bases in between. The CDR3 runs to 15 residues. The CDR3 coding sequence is TGCGCCAGCAGCTGGGGTGGGGCAGGGGTCGACGAGCAGTACTTC. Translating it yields CASSWGGAGVDEQYF.

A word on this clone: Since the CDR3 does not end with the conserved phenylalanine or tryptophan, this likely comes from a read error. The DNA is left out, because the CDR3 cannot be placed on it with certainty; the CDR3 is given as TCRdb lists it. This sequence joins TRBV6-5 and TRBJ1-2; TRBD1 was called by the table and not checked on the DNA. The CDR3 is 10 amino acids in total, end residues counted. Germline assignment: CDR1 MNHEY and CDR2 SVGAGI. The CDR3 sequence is CASSPGTPGI.

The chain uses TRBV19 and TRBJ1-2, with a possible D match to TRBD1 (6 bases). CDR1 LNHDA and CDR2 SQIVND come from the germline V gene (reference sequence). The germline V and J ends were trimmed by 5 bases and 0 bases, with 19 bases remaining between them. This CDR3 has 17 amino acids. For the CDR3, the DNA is TGTGCCAGTAGTCTGGACCATAGTGACAGGCCTAACTATGGCTACACCTTC. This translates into CASSLDHSDRPNYGYTF.

CDR3 sequence: CASSLFRDQPQHF. CDR3 DNA sequence: TGTGCCAGCAGTTTATTCCGCGATCAGCCCCAGCATTTT. The rearrangement links TRBV27 to TRBJ1-5; D uncertain. V was cut by 1 base and J by 5 bases, with 6 bases left in between. The V gene's germline CDR1 is MNHEY and CDR2 SMNVEV (reference sequence). CDR3 size: 13 residues.

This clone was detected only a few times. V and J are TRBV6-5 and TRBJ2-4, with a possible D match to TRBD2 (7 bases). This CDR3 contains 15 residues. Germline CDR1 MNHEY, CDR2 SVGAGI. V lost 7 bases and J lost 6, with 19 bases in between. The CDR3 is CASTGGGGGGNIQYF. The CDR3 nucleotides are TGTGCCAGCACTGGTGGGGGAGGGGGAGGAAACATTCAGTACTTC.

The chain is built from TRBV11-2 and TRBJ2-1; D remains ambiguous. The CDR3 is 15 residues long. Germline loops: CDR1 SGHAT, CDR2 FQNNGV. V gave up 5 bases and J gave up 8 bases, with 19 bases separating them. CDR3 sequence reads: CASSPGDSRIDEQFF. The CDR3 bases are TGTGCCAGCAGCCCCGGTGATAGCCGGATAGATGAGCAGTTCTTC.

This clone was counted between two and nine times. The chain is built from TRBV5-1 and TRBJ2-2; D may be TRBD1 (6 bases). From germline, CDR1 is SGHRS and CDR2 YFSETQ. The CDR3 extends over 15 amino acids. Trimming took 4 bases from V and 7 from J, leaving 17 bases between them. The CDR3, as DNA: TGCGCCAGCAGCAGCCAGGGGATCTGGGACGGGGAGCTGTTTTTT. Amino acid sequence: CASSSQGIWDGELFF. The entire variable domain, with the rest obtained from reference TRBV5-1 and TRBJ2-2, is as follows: KAGVTQTPRYLIKTRGQQVTLSCSPISGHRSVSWYQQTPGQGLQFLFEYFSETQRNKGNFPGRFSGRQFSNSRSEMNVSTLELGDSALYLCASSSQGIWDGELFFGEGSRLTVL.

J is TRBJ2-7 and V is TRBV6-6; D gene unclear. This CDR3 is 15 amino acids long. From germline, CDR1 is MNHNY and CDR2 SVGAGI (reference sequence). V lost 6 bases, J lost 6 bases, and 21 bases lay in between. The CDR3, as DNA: TGTGCCAGCAGATTAGAATTTAGTGGAGCGAGCGAGCAGTACTTC. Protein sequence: CASRLEFSGASEQYF.

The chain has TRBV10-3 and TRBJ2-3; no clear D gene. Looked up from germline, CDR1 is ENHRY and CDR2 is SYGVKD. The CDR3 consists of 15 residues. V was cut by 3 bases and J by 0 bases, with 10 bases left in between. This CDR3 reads CAISDPARSTDTQYF. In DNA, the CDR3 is TGTGCCATCAGTGACCCCGCTCGGAGCACAGATACGCAGTATTTT.

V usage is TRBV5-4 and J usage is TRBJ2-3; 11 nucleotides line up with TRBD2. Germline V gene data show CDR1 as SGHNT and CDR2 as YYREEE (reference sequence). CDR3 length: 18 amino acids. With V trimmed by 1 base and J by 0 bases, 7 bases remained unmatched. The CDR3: CASSLFLAGGLSTDTQYF. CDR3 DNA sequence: TGTGCCAGCAGCTTGTTCCTAGCGGGGGGACTAAGCACAGATACGCAGTATTTT.